This T cell receptor (beta chain) was captured by sequencing in a study of blood T cells in healthy people across ages (dated by TCRdb to about 2015). The study in broad terms: Template switching captured roughly one uniquely barcoded TCR beta cDNA molecule per two T cells in model experiments. Using deep sequencing normalized with unique cDNA molecular identifiers, the study measured how TCR beta repertoire diversity changes with age. The donors were divided into four age groups: young (average around 16 years), middle-aged (approximately 39), aged (approximately 59) and long-lived (more than 75). To avoid experimental bias, donors of different ages were spread randomly across the sequencing lanes. The study analyzed two additional independent replicas of 1 million unique cDNA reads from the same blood draw for two donors, one aged 18 to 29 and one aged 80 or older.

The library was prepared using 5' RACE. The sequencing machine was an Illumina HiSeq 2500. A second 7 to 11 cycle PCR used a sample-barcoded 5' primer and a J-beta primer mix. Each TCR beta cDNA molecule received a unique molecular identifier from a template-switch 5' adaptor carrying 12 random nucleotides. At least 2.5 million CDR3-containing paired-end reads were obtained from each sample. The Mint cDNA synthesis kit, primed by a TRBC-specific oligonucleotide, was used to synthesize first-strand cDNA from all RNA. All cDNA was treated with uracil-DNA glycosylase and then went through a first 18-cycle PCR with the universal primers M1SS and BC2_uni_R. On the study's bioinformatics: Normalization of each sample was performed by random selection of 1 million high-quality reads, each carrying a distinct molecular identifier. Instead of being binned into consensus sequences, reads that shared molecular identifiers were thrown out. MiTCR, with a Q25 quality threshold and the strictest error-elimination algorithm, was used for CDR3 identification, clonotype clustering and error correction. A nonparametric unseen species model with Euler transformation was used to estimate lower-bound total TCR beta diversity. Starting from the raw public reads, TCRdb applied fastp trimming at Q25, assembled clones with MiXCR and retained in-frame beta chains. Every CDR3 protein is listed once, alongside the most common genes and DNA of its rows. The V and J calls and clone size come from TCRdb's table, not from the authors' own analysis. The sample records 1.5 million to 2 million distinct CDR3 sequences, approximately 30% of which are singletons. Roughly 8% of the sample is taken by the ten largest.

Regarding this clonotype: Its specific antigen is unknown. Within one base of it there is no much larger clone, and no base qualities were kept.

Beyond this particular receptor, the publication reports: A strong correlation was found between observed TCR beta diversity and the percentage of naive T cells measured by flow cytometry. Donor CMV infection status was unknown, potentially confounding age-related changes in expanded clonotypes. Estimates of total diversity based on one million sequenced T cells were considered lower bounds and underestimates. The long-lived group showed more naive CD4+ T cells, fewer expanded clones and increased TCR diversity than the aged group, suggesting age selection. Because profiling used bulk unsorted PBMCs, naive and antigen-experienced compartments could not be compared conclusively. As age increased, observed TCR beta diversity per million T cells dropped in a roughly linear way, and a significant reduction was already evident by age 40.

The CDR3 measures 16 amino acids from cysteine to phenylalanine. Left in the record is the CDR3 DNA by itself, 48 bases read in frame from the first base. CDR1 and CDR2, per the germline V gene, are SGHTA and FQGTGA. Trimming at the junction amounts to 5 bases on V and 8 bases on J, and the germline ends lie 19 bases apart. Donors were a few dozen systemically healthy Caucasian individuals from Russia aged 6 to 90 years. Ten milliliters of peripheral blood were drawn from each donor into EDTA-treated Vacutainer tubes. PBMCs were isolated by Ficoll-Paque density-gradient centrifugation, with at least 6.5 million obtained per sample. Trizol reagent was used to extract total RNA from PBMCs, with at least 5.5 micrograms per sample. The percentages of naive CD45RAhigh/CD27high T cells were determined by flow cytometry on a PBMC aliquot from every donor.

The TCR originated in a woman aged 25 to 39 in good health. The sequence joins TRBV7-3 to TRBJ1-6, with TRBD1 perhaps the D gene, on 6 matching bases. The sample consisted of blood. The DNA is TGTGCCAGCAGCCCCACCCCGGTTCAGGGGTATTCACCCCTCCACTTT. Its amino acids are CASSPTPVQGYSPLHF.